This T cell receptor (beta chain) was obtained from a study of T cells after yellow fever vaccination (dated by TCRdb to between 2019 and 2020). Study-level background: The SMART-Seq v4 Ultra Low Input RNA kit was used to prepare libraries from fractions with low cell numbers. Blood samples were taken at several timepoints before and after primary and secondary immunization, and bulk PBMC replicates and cell subsets were isolated. To follow T-cell clones before and after primary and booster YFV17D yellow fever vaccination, bulk TCR alpha and beta repertoires were sequenced over time. Two healthy male donors made up the cohort, one aged 18 to 29 years and the other aged 30 to 40 years.

This specimen's treatment or condition label, per the study, means: live attenuated yellow fever vaccine strain. At each blood-draw timepoint, two biological replicates of bulk PBMCs were collected. PBMCs were isolated from peripheral blood using a standard Ficoll-Paque protocol. RNA was extracted with TriZol from bulk PBMCs, CD4 and CD8 fractions, and dextramer-positive and dextramer-negative fractions. Including the terminal cysteine and phenylalanine, the CDR3 comprises 14 residues. Of all the DNA, just the CDR3 is kept, 42 bases in frame from base 1. The V and J ends are trimmed by 1 base and 4 bases, leaving 7 bases between them. The germline V gene gives CDR1 as SGHTA and CDR2 as FQGNSA. Study-wide conclusions, independent of this receptor: Compared with the primary T-cell response, the secondary T-cell response was weaker but faster, peaking on day 5 rather than day 15. A small fraction of clonotypes showed up in both the CD4 and CD8 compartments, probably as a result of convergent recombination. Because only two donors were included in the study, the extent to which the findings can be generalized is limited. Computational filtering was needed because FACS-sorted repertoires could contain abundant contaminating clonotypes from the bulk population. After the booster, most clones that had expanded after primary vaccination were detected again (roughly 95% of CD4 and around 88% of CD8), suggesting broad maintenance of memory.

TCR cDNA was synthesized by 5'RACE template switching, through which a universal primer site and unique molecular identifiers were introduced. cDNA synthesis was primed from both the TCR alpha and TCR beta constant segments. Library amplification used two PCR steps, and the second PCR step added sample barcodes and sequencing adapters. Sequencing of libraries was performed on Illumina HiSeq 2500 (2x100 bp) or NovaSeq (2x150 bp). Per the original workflow: MIGEC handled demultiplexing of reads and collapsing into UMI consensus sequences, while MiXCR performed V(D)J alignment. Using edgeR on replicate PBMC samples, clonotypes were called vaccine-responding if FDR was below 0.01 and the log2 fold change was above 5 up to day 15. Bulk clonotypes were assigned CD4 or CD8 identity according to which sequenced CD4 or CD8 repertoire held them at higher abundance. TCRdb cleaned the public reads at Q25 with fastp, built clones with MiXCR and kept in-frame beta chains. For every CDR3 protein sequence, its rows merge into one entry that carries the most common genes and DNA. TCRdb's processing, not the authors' own work, is the source of the V and J calls. In this sample the table shows approximately 550,000 distinct CDR3 sequences, 15% to 20% of which occur a single time. Jointly, the top ten make up 14% of the sample.

Concerning this clonotype: Its cognate antigen has yet to be identified. No much larger clonotype is one base removed from it; base qualities were not supplied.

The source was PBMCs, collected 15 days after the yellow fever booster vaccination. This sequence originates from a man aged 25-45 years who received the YFV17D yellow fever vaccine. Rearrangement joined TRBV7-2 to TRBJ2-2; no confident D gene assignment can be made. The CDR3 has the sequence CASSLGYTTGELFF. The nucleotides read TGTGCCAGCAGCTTAGGCTATACCACCGGGGAGCTGTTTTTT.